A selection of T cell receptor beta chains follows, all from one sample in a study of early T cells in non-severe SARS-CoV-2 infection. MiXCR, run by TCRdb on the 5' RACE reads, gives a single entry per CDR3 protein. The sample carries approximately 70,000 distinct CDR3 sequences, roughly an eighth recorded once. The sequencing used whole blood, collected at baseline. These receptors were obtained from an adult who was a healthcare worker with PCR-confirmed SARS-CoV-2 infection or an uninfected control (not recorded which). The CDR3 runs from the conserved cysteine through the conserved F or W. Each record gives: clone size, J gene, D gene, V gene, CDR3 DNA, CDR3 protein. The D gene is left open where the match is weak. Only some rows state a clone size, as once, few, many or a class for expanded clones.

many TRBJ2-1 - TRBV20-1 TGCAGTGCTAGAGATGTCGCCTCACTCAATGAGCAGTTCTTC CSARDVASLNEQFF
- TRBJ2-5 TRBD2 TRBV3-1 TGTGCCAGCAGCCCACGACTAGCGGAAGAGACCCAGTACTTC CASSPRLAEETQYF
- TRBJ2-1 - TRBV20-1 TGCAGTGCTCTCCCCTCCCTTGGAGCTAGGCTGAAGCCCTACAATGAGCAGTTCTTC CSALPSLGARLKPYNEQFF
many TRBJ2-5 - TRBV12-3/TRBV12-4 TGTGCCAGCAGTCGGTGGGAGCAAGAGACCCAGTACTTC CASSRWEQETQYF
- TRBJ1-2 - TRBV7-2 TGTGCCAGCAGCCGAGACACGGTCTATGGCTACACCTTC CASSRDTVYGYTF
- TRBJ1-1 TRBD1 TRBV6-1 TGTGCCAGCAGTGTGACAGGGAACGCTGAAGCTTTCTTT CASSVTGNAEAFF
few TRBJ2-4 - TRBV20-1 TGCAGTGCTAGTGTCTTAGCCAAAAACATTCAGTACTTC CSASVLAKNIQYF
- TRBJ2-1 TRBD2 TRBV12-3/TRBV12-4 TGTGCCAGCAGTCCCGGGACTAGCGGGGGGGCCCGGGAGCAGTTCTTC CASSPGTSGGAREQFF
many TRBJ2-6 - TRBV28 TGTGCCAGCAGTTCTCCGGGGGCCAACGTCCTGACTTTC CASSSPGANVLTF
many TRBJ2-7 - TRBV11-2 TGTGCCACATCGGGGGCCTACGAGCAGTACTTC CATSGAYEQYF
many TRBJ2-7 - TRBV28 TGTGCCAGCAGTTTCAGTAACTCCTACGAGCAGTACTTC CASSFSNSYEQYF
many TRBJ2-3 - TRBV11-1 TGTGCCAGCAGCCCAGGCCCACGCCTAAGGCAGTATTTT CASSPGPRLRQYF
few TRBJ2-2 - TRBV2 TGTGCCAGCAGGATGGGGCAGACAAACACCGGGGAGCTGTTTTTT CASRMGQTNTGELFF
few TRBJ2-1 TRBD2 TRBV6-2/TRBV6-3 TGTGCCAGCAGGGCACCCAGCGGGAGGGCCGGATATGAGCAGTTCTTC CASRAPSGRAGYEQFF
many TRBJ2-3 - TRBV30 TGTGCCTGGAGTGTACGGCTTCCCACAGATACGCAGTATTTT CAWSVRLPTDTQYF
few TRBJ2-1 - TRBV18 TGTGCCAGCTCACCGTCGGGTTTTTACAATGAGCAGTTCTTC CASSPSGFYNEQFF
- TRBJ2-1 TRBD2 TRBV18 TGTGCCAGCTCACCAGGAGTAGCGGGGTACTATGAGCAGTTCTTC CASSPGVAGYYEQFF
- TRBJ2-7 - TRBV20-1 TGCAGTGCTCAGGACGGGGGTATCGACGAGCAGTACTTC CSAQDGGIDEQYF
many TRBJ1-1 - TRBV14 TGTGCCAGCAGCCAGACGGGGGTGTCGGCTGAAGCTTTCTTT CASSQTGVSAEAFF
- TRBJ2-1 TRBD2 TRBV19 TGTGCCAGTAGTATCTCTAGCGGATCGGACGGGCAGTTCTTC CASSISSGSDGQFF
- TRBJ1-1 TRBD1 TRBV13 TGTGCCAGCAGCTGGGGGACAGGGGCGCTGGACACTGAAGCTTTCTTT CASSWGTGALDTEAFF
many TRBJ1-1 - TRBV11-2 TGTGCCAGCAGCTTAGAGGGTACAGGGAGCACTGAAGCTTTCTTT CASSLEGTGSTEAFF
many TRBJ2-3 - TRBV7-9 TGTGCCAGCACCCAAACAGGGCTTAGCACAGATACGCAGTATTTT CASTQTGLSTDTQYF
many TRBJ1-2 - TRBV5-6 TGTGCCAGCAGCTTCAGGTTCTATGGCTACACCTTC CASSFRFYGYTF
few TRBJ2-7 TRBD1 TRBV4-1 TGCGCCAGCAGCCACCTCCCGGGACAGGAGGATCTCGAGCAGTACTTC CASSHLPGQEDLEQYF
- TRBJ2-1 - TRBV11-3 TGTGCCAGCAGCTTTTTGGGCTTTCCGCAGTTCTTC CASSFLGFPQFF
- TRBJ1-1 - TRBV6-5 TGTGCCAGCCTAAGGAGGGAGGACACTGAAGCTTTCTTT CASLRREDTEAFF
few TRBJ2-4 TRBD2 TRBV19 TGTGCCAGTAGTACCCTAGCGGGAGCTTGGGACATTCAGTACTTC CASSTLAGAWDIQYF
- TRBJ1-5 TRBD1 TRBV6-1 TGTGCCAGCAGGAGGGACAGAAATCAGCCCCAGCATTTT CASRRDRNQPQHF
few TRBJ1-6 - TRBV3-1 TGTGCCAGCAGCCAAGTAACGGGGGGCCCTAATTCACCCCTCCACTTT CASSQVTGGPNSPLHF
many TRBJ2-7 TRBD2 TRBV18 TGTGCCAGCTCACCATCGGCGGGAGGGACCCACGAGCAGTACTTC CASSPSAGGTHEQYF
few TRBJ1-2 - TRBV5-1 TGCGCCAGCAGCCTGGACAGCCGGAGAGACGGCTACACCTTC CASSLDSRRDGYTF
few TRBJ1-2 - TRBV6-7 TGTGCCAGCCCGGTCGGCTACACCTTC CASPVGYTF
few TRBJ2-1 - TRBV6-2/TRBV6-3 TGTGCCAGCACCCTAGGGAATGAGCAGTTCTTC CASTLGNEQFF
- TRBJ1-2 - TRBV6-1 TGTACCAGCAGTGACGAGGCAGGTTCTAACTATGGCTACACCTTC CTSSDEAGSNYGYTF
many TRBJ2-3 - TRBV25-1 TGTGCCAGCAGTGAATATGAAGATACGCAGTATTTT CASSEYEDTQYF
- TRBJ2-1 TRBD2 TRBV3-1 TGTGCCAGCAGCCAAGCCACGCTCCGGGGGGCCTACAATGAGCAGTTCTTC CASSQATLRGAYNEQFF
- TRBJ2-2 TRBD2 TRBV23-1 TGCGCCAGCAGTCAAATAGGACTAGCGGGGGGGCGTGGCACCGGGGAGCTGTTTTTT CASSQIGLAGGRGTGELFF
many TRBJ1-1 - TRBV29-1 TGCAGCACCAGTGATAGTACTGAAGCTTTCTTT CSTSDSTEAFF
few TRBJ1-4 - TRBV30 TGTGCCTGGAGTACAGGATTGGTTAATGAAAAACTGTTTTTT CAWSTGLVNEKLFF
few TRBJ1-2 - TRBV9 TGTGCCAGCAGCGTAGGTGTCTATGGCTACACCTTC CASSVGVYGYTF
once TRBJ2-2 - TRBV7-3 TGTGCCAGCAGCTTACTAGGGACCACCCGGGAGCTGTTTTTT CASSLLGTTRELFF